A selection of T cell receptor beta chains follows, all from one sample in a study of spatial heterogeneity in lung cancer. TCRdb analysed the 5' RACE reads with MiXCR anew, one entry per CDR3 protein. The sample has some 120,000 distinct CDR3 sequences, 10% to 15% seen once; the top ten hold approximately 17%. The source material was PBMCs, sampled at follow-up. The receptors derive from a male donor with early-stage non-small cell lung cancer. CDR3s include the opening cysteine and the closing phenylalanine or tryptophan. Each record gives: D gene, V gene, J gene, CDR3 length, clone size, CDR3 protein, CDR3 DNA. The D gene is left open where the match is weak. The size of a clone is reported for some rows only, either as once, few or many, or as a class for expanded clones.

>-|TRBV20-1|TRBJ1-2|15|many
CSASLMSAGDYGYTF
TGCAGTGCTAGTTTAATGAGCGCCGGGGACTATGGCTACACCTTC
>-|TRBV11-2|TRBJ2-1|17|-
CASSSRSTGSSYNEQFF
TGTGCCAGCAGCTCAAGAAGTACAGGGAGCTCCTACAATGAGCAGTTCTTC
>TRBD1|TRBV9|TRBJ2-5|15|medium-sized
CASSDFRQGGETQYF
TGTGCCAGCAGCGACTTTCGACAGGGCGGAGAGACCCAGTACTTC
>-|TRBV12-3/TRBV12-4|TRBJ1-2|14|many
CASSPFEGGSGYTF
TGTGCCAGCAGTCCATTTGAAGGGGGATCCGGCTACACCTTC
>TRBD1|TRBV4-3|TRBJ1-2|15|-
CASSVGGGANYGYTF
TGCGCCAGCAGCGTGGGAGGGGGCGCGAACTATGGCTACACCTTC
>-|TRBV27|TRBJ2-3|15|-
CASKWAGLRTDTQYF
TGTGCCAGCAAGTGGGCGGGACTGCGCACAGATACGCAGTATTTT
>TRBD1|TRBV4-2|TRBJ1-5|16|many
CASSGTGTENNQPQHF
TGTGCCAGCAGCGGGACGGGGACAGAAAATAATCAGCCCCAGCATTTT
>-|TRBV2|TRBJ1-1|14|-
CASTLGGRNTEAFF
TGTGCCAGCACCCTAGGGGGAAGGAACACTGAAGCTTTCTTT
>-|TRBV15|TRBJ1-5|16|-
CATSTWSQGGNQPQHF
TGTGCCACCAGCACTTGGTCACAGGGCGGCAATCAGCCCCAGCATTTT
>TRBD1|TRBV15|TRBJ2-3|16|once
CATSRGNTGGLDTQYF
TGTGCCACCAGCAGGGGAAACACAGGGGGTTTAGATACGCAGTATTTT
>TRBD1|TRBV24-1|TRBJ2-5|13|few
CATSDRGPGTQYF
TGTGCCACCTCCGACAGGGGGCCAGGGACCCAGTACTTC
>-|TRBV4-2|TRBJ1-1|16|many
CASSQEGVHPSTEAFF
TGTGCCAGCAGCCAAGAGGGAGTGCATCCAAGCACTGAAGCTTTCTTT
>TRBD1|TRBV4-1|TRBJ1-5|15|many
CASSPDRVRNQPQHF
TGCGCCAGCAGCCCAGACAGGGTAAGAAATCAGCCCCAGCATTTT
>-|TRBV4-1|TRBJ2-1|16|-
CASSQDPPWTLNEQFF
TGCGCCAGCAGCCAAGATCCCCCGTGGACTCTCAATGAGCAGTTCTTC
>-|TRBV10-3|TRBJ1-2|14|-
CAIRAGVEVDGYTF
TGTGCCATCAGGGCCGGGGTAGAGGTGGATGGCTACACCTTC
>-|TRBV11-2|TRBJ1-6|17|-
CASSLDGRGSYNSPLHF
TGTGCCAGCAGCTTAGATGGCAGGGGATCCTATAATTCACCCCTCCACTTT
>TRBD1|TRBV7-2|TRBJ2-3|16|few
CASSPMGTGPSDTQYF
TGTGCCAGCAGCCCCATGGGGACAGGGCCCTCAGATACGCAGTATTTT
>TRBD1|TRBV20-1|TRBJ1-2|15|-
CSAPLGQMTMFGYTF
TGCAGTGCCCCCCTGGGACAGATGACTATGTTTGGCTACACCTTC
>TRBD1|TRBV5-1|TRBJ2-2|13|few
CATRDRVTGELFF
TGCGCCACCCGGGACAGGGTCACCGGGGAGCTGTTTTTT
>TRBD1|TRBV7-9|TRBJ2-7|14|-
CASRVDRSSYEQYF
TGTGCCAGCAGGGTGGACAGGTCATCCTACGAGCAGTACTTC
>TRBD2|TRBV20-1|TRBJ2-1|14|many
CSAKRGSEYNEQFF
TGCAGTGCAAAGCGGGGGTCAGAATACAATGAGCAGTTCTTC
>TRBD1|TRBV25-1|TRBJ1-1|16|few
CASSVRQGLRGTEAFF
TGTGCCAGCAGTGTGCGACAGGGCCTTAGGGGGACTGAAGCTTTCTTT
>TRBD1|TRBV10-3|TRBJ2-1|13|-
CAGTDRQDNEQFF
TGTGCCGGGACGGACAGGCAGGACAATGAGCAGTTCTTC
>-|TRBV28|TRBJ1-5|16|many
CASSSPGGASNQPQHF
TGTGCCAGCAGTTCACCCGGGGGGGCTAGCAATCAGCCCCAGCATTTT
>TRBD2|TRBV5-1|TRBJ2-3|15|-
CASSSGTSGADTQYF
TGCGCCAGCAGCTCCGGGACTAGCGGGGCAGATACGCAGTATTTT
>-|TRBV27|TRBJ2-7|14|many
CASSPRYSSYEQYF
TGTGCCAGCAGCCCACGTTATAGCTCCTACGAGCAGTACTTC
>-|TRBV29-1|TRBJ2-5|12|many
CSTEEGAETQYF
TGCAGCACCGAGGAGGGGGCGGAGACCCAGTACTTC
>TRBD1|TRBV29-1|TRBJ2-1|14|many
CSVEDRGQGDEQFF
TGCAGCGTTGAAGATCGAGGACAGGGCGATGAGCAGTTCTTC
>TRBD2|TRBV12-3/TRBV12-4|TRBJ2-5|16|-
CASSRDRPTGGETQYF
TGTGCCAGCAGCCGGGACCGACCGACGGGAGGGGAGACCCAGTACTTC
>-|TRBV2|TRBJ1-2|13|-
CASSANRTPGYTF
TGTGCCAGCAGTGCCAACAGGACACCCGGCTACACCTTC
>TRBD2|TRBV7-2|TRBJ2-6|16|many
CASSLSGGSGANVLTF
TGTGCCAGCAGCTTATCGGGAGGATCTGGGGCCAACGTCCTGACTTTC
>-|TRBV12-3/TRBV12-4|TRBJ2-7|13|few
CASSSGPSTGRYF
TGTGCCAGCAGCTCGGGACCATCGACCGGGCGGTACTTC
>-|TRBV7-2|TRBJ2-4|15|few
CASNLPRTAKNIQYF
TGTGCCAGCAACTTACCCAGAACAGCCAAAAACATTCAGTACTTC
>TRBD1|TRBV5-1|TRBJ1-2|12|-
CASGDRFYGYTF
TGCGCCAGCGGGGACAGGTTCTATGGCTACACCTTC
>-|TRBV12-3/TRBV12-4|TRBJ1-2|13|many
CASSLGIFYGYTF
TGTGCCAGCAGCCTGGGGATTTTCTATGGCTACACCTTC
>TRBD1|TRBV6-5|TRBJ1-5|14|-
CASRQGAGNQPQHF
TGTGCCAGCAGGCAGGGGGCTGGCAATCAGCCCCAGCATTTT
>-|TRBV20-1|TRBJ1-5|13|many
CSARETANQPQHF
TGCAGTGCTAGAGAAACAGCTAATCAGCCCCAGCATTTT
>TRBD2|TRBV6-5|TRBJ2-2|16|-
CASTTSGGSYAGELFF
TGTGCCAGCACCACGAGCGGGGGAAGTTACGCCGGGGAGCTGTTTTTT
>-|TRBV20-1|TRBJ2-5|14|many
CSARVSGSGETQYF
TGCAGTGCTAGAGTATCGGGATCGGGTGAGACCCAGTACTTC
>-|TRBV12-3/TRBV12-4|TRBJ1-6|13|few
CASSFRFDSPLHF
TGTGCCAGCAGTTTTCGTTTCGACTCACCCCTCCACTTT
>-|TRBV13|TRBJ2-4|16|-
CASSLGWTRGKNIQYF
TGTGCCAGCAGCTTAGGCTGGACAAGAGGCAAAAACATTCAGTACTTC
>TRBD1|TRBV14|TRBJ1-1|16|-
CASSWRTGGMNTEAFF
TGTGCCAGCAGCTGGCGGACAGGGGGCATGAACACTGAAGCTTTCTTT
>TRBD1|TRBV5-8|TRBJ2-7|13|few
CASSHQQGEEQYF
TGTGCCAGCAGTCACCAACAGGGGGAAGAGCAGTACTTC